This is a list of T cell receptor beta chains from one sample in a study of brain metastases from non-small cell lung cancer. This table comes from immunoSEQ multiplex PCR, and its TCRdb copy is limited to in-frame clones, with some not included. The sample carries 4,500 to 6,000 clones, over 65% recorded once. What was sequenced was primary lung tumor tissue. The receptors derive from a donor older than 35 with non-small cell lung cancer. The CDR3 runs from the conserved cysteine through the conserved F or W. The D gene is left open where the match is weak. Expanded clones get a size class; other rows say once, few or many, or leave the size out.

D gene: .
J gene: TRBJ1-1
clone size: .
V gene: TRBV18
CDR3 DNA: TGTGCCAGCTCACCAAGGGGGAACACTGAAGCTTTCTTT
CDR3 protein: CASSPRGNTEAFF

D gene: TRBD2
J gene: TRBJ2-3
clone size: .
V gene: TRBV9
CDR3 DNA: TGTGCCAGCAGCCCCAGCGGGGGCCCCACAGATACGCAGTATTTT
CDR3 protein: CASSPSGGPTDTQYF

D gene: .
J gene: TRBJ1-2
clone size: few
V gene: TRBV5-1
CDR3 DNA: TGCGCCAGCAGCTGGGCCGGGACGGATGGCTACACCTTC
CDR3 protein: CASSWAGTDGYTF

D gene: .
J gene: TRBJ1-1
clone size: .
V gene: TRBV5-1
CDR3 DNA: TGCGCCAGCAGCTTGGGATTGGTCCTGAACACTGAAGCTTTCTTT
CDR3 protein: CASSLGLVLNTEAFF

D gene: .
J gene: TRBJ2-6
clone size: few
V gene: TRBV7-2
CDR3 DNA: TGTGCCAGCAGCGGACTTCTCTCTGGGGCCAACGTCCTGACTTTC
CDR3 protein: CASSGLLSGANVLTF

D gene: TRBD2
J gene: TRBJ2-5
clone size: .
V gene: TRBV11-2
CDR3 DNA: TGTGCCAGTTCTGCAGCGGGGGCCCAAGAGACCCAGTACTTC
CDR3 protein: CASSAAGAQETQYF

D gene: .
J gene: TRBJ1-2
clone size: .
V gene: TRBV19
CDR3 DNA: TGTGCCAGTAGTATCACCCAGGCCAGTGGCTACACCTTC
CDR3 protein: CASSITQASGYTF

D gene: .
J gene: TRBJ1-1
clone size: .
V gene: TRBV10-2
CDR3 DNA: TGCGCCAGCGCGATGAACACTAAAGCTTTCTTT
CDR3 protein: CASAMNTKAFF

D gene: .
J gene: TRBJ2-5
clone size: .
V gene: TRBV5-1
CDR3 DNA: TGCGCCAGCAGCTCACAGACCTTCCAAGAGACCCAGTACTTC
CDR3 protein: CASSSQTFQETQYF

D gene: .
J gene: TRBJ1-1
clone size: .
V gene: TRBV11-2
CDR3 DNA: TGTGCCAGCAGCTTGGAGATGAACACTGAAGCTTTCTTT
CDR3 protein: CASSLEMNTEAFF

D gene: .
J gene: TRBJ1-1
clone size: .
V gene: TRBV7-3
CDR3 DNA: TGTGCCAGCAGCCGAAGTTCAGGGAGCACTGAAGCTTTCTTT
CDR3 protein: CASSRSSGSTEAFF

D gene: .
J gene: TRBJ1-5
clone size: .
V gene: TRBV3-1/TRBV3-2
CDR3 DNA: TGTGCCAGCAGCCAAGGGTCGGGACACCAGCCCCAGCATTTT
CDR3 protein: CASSQGSGHQPQHF

D gene: .
J gene: TRBJ2-2
clone size: .
V gene: TRBV6-4
CDR3 DNA: TGTGCCAGCAGTGAGTACTCAGGCGCGAACACCGGGGAGCTGTTTTTT
CDR3 protein: CASSEYSGANTGELFF

D gene: TRBD1
J gene: TRBJ2-1
clone size: .
V gene: TRBV24-1
CDR3 DNA: TGTGCCACCAGTACAACAGGGGGCTCATGGAATGAGCAGTTCTTC
CDR3 protein: CATSTTGGSWNEQFF

D gene: .
J gene: TRBJ1-2
clone size: .
V gene: TRBV6-2/TRBV6-3
CDR3 DNA: TGTGCCAGCAGTGTACAGGGAAGCTATGGCTACACCTTC
CDR3 protein: CASSVQGSYGYTF

D gene: .
J gene: TRBJ2-5
clone size: .
V gene: TRBV7-8
CDR3 DNA: TGTGCCAGCAAGGGGAACCAAGAGACCCAGTACTTC
CDR3 protein: CASKGNQETQYF

D gene: .
J gene: TRBJ2-5
clone size: .
V gene: TRBV24-1
CDR3 DNA: TGTGCCACCAGTGATTTGTTCCAGGAAGAAGAGACCCAGTACTTC
CDR3 protein: CATSDLFQEEETQYF

D gene: .
J gene: TRBJ2-2
clone size: .
V gene: TRBV5-1
CDR3 DNA: TGCGCCAGCAGCATAGCCCCTCCTCAGGTCGGCGGGGAGCTGTTTTTT
CDR3 protein: CASSIAPPQVGGELFF

D gene: .
J gene: TRBJ2-5
clone size: .
V gene: TRBV12-3/TRBV12-4
CDR3 DNA: TGTGCCAGCAGTCTGATAGAGGGGGAGACCCAGTACTTC
CDR3 protein: CASSLIEGETQYF

D gene: TRBD1
J gene: TRBJ1-4
clone size: .
V gene: TRBV5-5
CDR3 DNA: TGTGCCAGCAGCTTGGCCAGTAACAGGGGTTGGGAAAAACTGTTTTTT
CDR3 protein: CASSLASNRGWEKLFF

D gene: .
J gene: TRBJ2-5
clone size: few
V gene: TRBV12-3/TRBV12-4
CDR3 DNA: TGTGCCAGCAGTTCAGGGTTCCAAGAGACCCAGTACTTC
CDR3 protein: CASSSGFQETQYF

D gene: .
J gene: TRBJ1-1
clone size: once
V gene: TRBV6-6
CDR3 DNA: TGTGCCAGCAGTTACCAGGGGAACACTGAAGCTTTCTTT
CDR3 protein: CASSYQGNTEAFF

D gene: .
J gene: TRBJ1-5
clone size: .
V gene: TRBV29-1
CDR3 DNA: TGCAGCGTTGTGGAACAGGCCAATCAGCCCCAGCATTTT
CDR3 protein: CSVVEQANQPQHF

D gene: TRBD1
J gene: TRBJ2-3
clone size: .
V gene: TRBV29-1
CDR3 DNA: TGCAGCGTTGAAGTAGGAGACAGGGACACAGATACGCAGTATTTT
CDR3 protein: CSVEVGDRDTDTQYF

D gene: .
J gene: TRBJ2-1
clone size: .
V gene: TRBV2
CDR3 DNA: TGTGCCAGCAACCGGGGGGCTGAGCAGTTCTTC
CDR3 protein: CASNRGAEQFF

D gene: .
J gene: TRBJ1-1
clone size: .
V gene: TRBV7-3
CDR3 DNA: TGTGCCAGCAGCTTAGTCGTATTGGGGAACACTGAAGCTTTCTTT
CDR3 protein: CASSLVVLGNTEAFF

D gene: TRBD1
J gene: TRBJ1-3
clone size: .
V gene: TRBV7-2
CDR3 DNA: TGTGCCAGCAGCTTACGACAGGGGAGTACCATATATTTT
CDR3 protein: CASSLRQGSTIYF

D gene: TRBD1
J gene: TRBJ1-1
clone size: .
V gene: TRBV18
CDR3 DNA: TGTGCCAGCACGGGACAGGGAGGTTCAGGTACTGAAGCTTTCTTT
CDR3 protein: CASTGQGGSGTEAFF

D gene: TRBD1
J gene: TRBJ1-2
clone size: .
V gene: TRBV7-2
CDR3 DNA: TGTGCTAGCAGCCGTCAGACAGGGGGCTATGGCTACACCTTC
CDR3 protein: CASSRQTGGYGYTF

D gene: .
J gene: TRBJ1-1
clone size: few
V gene: TRBV12-3/TRBV12-4
CDR3 DNA: TGTGCCAGCAGTTTAACGGTGAACACTGAAGCTTTCTTT
CDR3 protein: CASSLTVNTEAFF

D gene: .
J gene: TRBJ1-6
clone size: .
V gene: TRBV7-2
CDR3 DNA: TGTGCCAGCAGCTTAGGAACTTTACCCGGGGACGGTTCACCCCTCCACTTT
CDR3 protein: CASSLGTLPGDGSPLHF

D gene: .
J gene: TRBJ2-2
clone size: .
V gene: TRBV30
CDR3 DNA: TGTGCCTGGAGTAGAGGGACTCTCGGGGAGCTGTTTTTT
CDR3 protein: CAWSRGTLGELFF

D gene: .
J gene: TRBJ1-1
clone size: .
V gene: TRBV7-9
CDR3 DNA: TGTGCCAGCAGCGTACAAGGAGGGGGCACTGAAGCTTTCTTT
CDR3 protein: CASSVQGGGTEAFF

D gene: .
J gene: TRBJ1-2
clone size: .
V gene: TRBV6-6
CDR3 DNA: TGTGCCAGCAGTCCTACCGGGACATACCTCTATGGCTACACCTTC
CDR3 protein: CASSPTGTYLYGYTF

D gene: .
J gene: TRBJ2-3
clone size: .
V gene: TRBV2
CDR3 DNA: TGTGCCAGCAGTGGGGACCCTGGTGAATGGGATACGCAGTATTTT
CDR3 protein: CASSGDPGEWDTQYF

D gene: .
J gene: TRBJ1-1
clone size: .
V gene: TRBV4-3
CDR3 DNA: TGCGCCAGCAGCCGAGAAGACGGTTACACTGAAGCTTTCTTT
CDR3 protein: CASSREDGYTEAFF

D gene: .
J gene: TRBJ1-2
clone size: .
V gene: TRBV12-5
CDR3 DNA: TGTGCTAGTGGTTGGCAGGGTGGGTATGACTACACCTTC
CDR3 protein: CASGWQGGYDYTF

D gene: .
J gene: TRBJ2-5
clone size: .
V gene: TRBV7-9
CDR3 DNA: TGTGCCAGCATTGGTATCCCTAGAACCCAGTACTTC
CDR3 protein: CASIGIPRTQYF

D gene: .
J gene: TRBJ2-1
clone size: .
V gene: TRBV2
CDR3 DNA: TGTGCCAGCAGTACCTGGGGGAATGAGCAGTTCTTC
CDR3 protein: CASSTWGNEQFF

D gene: .
J gene: TRBJ2-2
clone size: once
V gene: TRBV24-1
CDR3 DNA: TGTGCCACCCGACTCACGAACACCGGGGAGCTGTTTTTT
CDR3 protein: CATRLTNTGELFF

D gene: TRBD1
J gene: TRBJ1-2
clone size: few
V gene: TRBV18
CDR3 DNA: TGTGCCAGCTCACCACGCATAGAGGGACAGGGGATCGGGGGCTACACCTTC
CDR3 protein: CASSPRIEGQGIGGYTF

D gene: .
J gene: TRBJ1-2
clone size: .
V gene: TRBV5-1
CDR3 DNA: TGCGCCAGCAGGGTGGGGCTCGACTATGGCTACACCTTC
CDR3 protein: CASRVGLDYGYTF

D gene: TRBD1
J gene: TRBJ1-2
clone size: .
V gene: TRBV2
CDR3 DNA: TGTGCCAGCAGTGGAACACCGGGACAGCATCTTAAAGGTGGCTACACCTTC
CDR3 protein: CASSGTPGQHLKGGYTF

D gene: .
J gene: TRBJ1-4
clone size: .
V gene: TRBV7-2
CDR3 DNA: TGTGCCAGCAGCTTAACAGGGAATTACCTTGAAAAACTGTTTTTT
CDR3 protein: CASSLTGNYLEKLFF

D gene: .
J gene: TRBJ2-7
clone size: .
V gene: TRBV10-3
CDR3 DNA: TGTGCCATCAAGCCAGGTGGCCCTCTGAACGAGCAGTACTTC
CDR3 protein: CAIKPGGPLNEQYF

D gene: TRBD1
J gene: TRBJ1-1
clone size: .
V gene: TRBV2
CDR3 DNA: TGTGCCAGCAGTGCACAGGGGGCGCGAGTCACTGAAGCTTTCTTT
CDR3 protein: CASSAQGARVTEAFF

D gene: .
J gene: TRBJ2-6
clone size: .
V gene: TRBV7-6
CDR3 DNA: TGTGCCAGCAGCACGGACCCCTCTGGGGCCAACGTCCTGACTTTC
CDR3 protein: CASSTDPSGANVLTF